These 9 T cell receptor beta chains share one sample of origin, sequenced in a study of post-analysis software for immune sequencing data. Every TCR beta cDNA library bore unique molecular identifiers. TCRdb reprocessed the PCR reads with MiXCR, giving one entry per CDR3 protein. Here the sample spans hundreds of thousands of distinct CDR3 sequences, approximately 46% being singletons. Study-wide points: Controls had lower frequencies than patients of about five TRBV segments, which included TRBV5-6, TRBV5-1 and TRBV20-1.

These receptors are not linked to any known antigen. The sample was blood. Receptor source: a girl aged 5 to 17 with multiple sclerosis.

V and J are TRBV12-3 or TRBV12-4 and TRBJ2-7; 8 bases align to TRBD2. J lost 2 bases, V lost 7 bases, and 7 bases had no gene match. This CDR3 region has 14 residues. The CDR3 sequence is CASKTGGGTYEQYF. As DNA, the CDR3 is TGTGCCAGCAAAACGGGAGGGGGTACCTACGAGCAGTACTTC.

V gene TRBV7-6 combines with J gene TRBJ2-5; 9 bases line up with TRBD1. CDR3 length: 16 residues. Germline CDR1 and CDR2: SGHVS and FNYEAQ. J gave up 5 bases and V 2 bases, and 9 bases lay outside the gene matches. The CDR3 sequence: CASSLNIQGAWETQYF. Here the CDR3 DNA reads TGTGCCAGCAGCTTAAATATACAGGGGGCCTGGGAGACCCAGTACTTC.

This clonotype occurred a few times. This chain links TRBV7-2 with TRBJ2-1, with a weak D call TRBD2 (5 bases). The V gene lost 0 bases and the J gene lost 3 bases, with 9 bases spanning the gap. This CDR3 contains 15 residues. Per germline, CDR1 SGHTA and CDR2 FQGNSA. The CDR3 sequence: CASSLALDFYNEQFF. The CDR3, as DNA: TGTGCCAGCAGCTTAGCGCTGGACTTCTACAATGAGCAGTTCTTC.

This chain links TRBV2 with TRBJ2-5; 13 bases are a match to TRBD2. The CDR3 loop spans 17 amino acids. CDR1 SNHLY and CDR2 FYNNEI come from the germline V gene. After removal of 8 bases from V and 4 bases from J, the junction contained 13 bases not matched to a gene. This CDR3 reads CASLTGLAGVSGETQYF. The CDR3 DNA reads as TGTGCCAGCCTCACAGGACTAGCGGGAGTCTCGGGAGAGACCCAGTACTTC. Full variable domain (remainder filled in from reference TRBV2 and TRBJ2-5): EPEVTQTPSHQVTQMGQEVILRCVPISNHLYFYWYRQILGQKVEFLVSFYNNEISEKSEIFDDQFSVERPDGSNFTLKIRSTKLEDSAMYFCASLTGLAGVSGETQYFGPGTRLLVL.

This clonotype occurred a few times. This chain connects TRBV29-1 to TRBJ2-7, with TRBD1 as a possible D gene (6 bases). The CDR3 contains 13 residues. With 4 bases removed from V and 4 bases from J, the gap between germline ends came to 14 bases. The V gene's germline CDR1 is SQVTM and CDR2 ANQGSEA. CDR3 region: CSVVDYRAYEQYF. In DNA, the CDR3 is TGCAGCGTTGTCGACTACAGGGCATACGAGCAGTACTTC.

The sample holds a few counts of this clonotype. The CDR3 region is CASSLGPRDTNTEAFF. CDR3 in DNA: TGTGCCAGCAGCTTAGGCCCGCGCGACACGAACACTGAAGCTTTCTTT. The chain carries TRBV7-8 and TRBJ1-1; unclear D gene. The CDR3 runs to 16 residues. The V gene lost 1 base and the J gene lost 1 base, with 13 bases spanning the gap. From germline, CDR1 is SGHVS and CDR2 FQNEAQ.

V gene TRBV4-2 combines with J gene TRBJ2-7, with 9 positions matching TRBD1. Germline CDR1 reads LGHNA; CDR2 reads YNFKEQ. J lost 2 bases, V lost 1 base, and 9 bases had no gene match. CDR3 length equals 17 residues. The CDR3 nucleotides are TGTGCCAGCAGCCAAGCGGAGTATAGACAGGGGGCCTACGAGCAGTACTTC. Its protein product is CASSQAEYRQGAYEQYF.

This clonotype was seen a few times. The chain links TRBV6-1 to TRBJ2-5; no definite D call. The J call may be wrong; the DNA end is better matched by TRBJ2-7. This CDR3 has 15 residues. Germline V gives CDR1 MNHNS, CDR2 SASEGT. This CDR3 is CASSGVGPQTYEQYF. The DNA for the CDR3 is TGTGCCAGCAGTGGGGTAGGGCCCCAAACCTACGAGCAGTACTTC.

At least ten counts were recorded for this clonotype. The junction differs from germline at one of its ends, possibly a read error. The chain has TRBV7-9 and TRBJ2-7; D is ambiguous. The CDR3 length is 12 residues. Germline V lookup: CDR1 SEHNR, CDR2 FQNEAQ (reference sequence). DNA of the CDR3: TGCGCCAGCAGTTCGGACGGGTACGAGCAGTACTTC. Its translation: CASSSDGYEQYF.